The 25 T cell receptor beta chains in this list originate from one sample, sequenced in a study of blood T cell repertoires in COVID-19. Using immunoSEQ multiplex PCR, the repertoire was profiled, and TCRdb retains in-frame clones only, with some absent. This table has under 200,000 clones, just under 90% appearing once. Material: peripheral blood. These receptors were obtained from an older woman with COVID-19, enrolled during active disease.

The J gene is TRBJ2-2, the V gene TRBV18; TRBD1 aligns across 8 bases. CDR3 length equals 16 residues. J was trimmed by 3 bases and V by 3 bases; bases with no gene match: 6. CDR1 and CDR2 (germline): KGHSH, LQKENI. The CDR3 is CASSPVQGAHTGELFF. The CDR3 DNA reads TGTGCCAGCTCACCTGTCCAGGGGGCACACACCGGGGAGCTGTTTTTT.

The chain has TRBV9 and TRBJ1-5; D is perhaps TRBD1 (6 bases). V lost 0 bases, J lost 2 bases, and 9 bases lay in between. This CDR3 comprises 15 residues. Germline loops: CDR1 SGDLS, CDR2 YYNGEE. CDR3 protein: CASSVEPGGNQPQHF. In DNA, the CDR3 is TGTGCCAGCAGCGTAGAGCCAGGGGGCAATCAGCCCCAGCATTTT.

This clone was observed a handful of times. The rearrangement joins TRBV3-1 (or the pseudogene TRBV3-2) to TRBJ1-3; D possibly corresponds to TRBD1 (5 bases). The CDR3 has 16 residues. V was cut by 0 bases and J by 2 bases, with 11 bases left in between. Per germline, CDR1 LGHDT and CDR2 YNNKEL (reference sequence). Here the CDR3 DNA reads TGTGCCAGCAGCCAAGAGTGGGGCGTTGCTGGAAACACCATATATTTT. Protein sequence: CASSQEWGVAGNTIYF.

The V gene is TRBV12-5, the J gene TRBJ1-6, with D possibly TRBD1 on 6 matching bases. CDR3 length: 16 residues. Germline lookup yields CDR1 LGHNT and CDR2 FRNRAP. V shed 5 bases and J shed 7 bases, with 18 bases lying between them. As DNA, the CDR3 is TGTGCTAGTGGTCTCCGAGATCGCAGGGGCAATTCACCCCTCCACTTT. It encodes CASGLRDRRGNSPLHF.

In its sample, this clone was seen a few times. For the CDR3, the DNA is TGTGCCAGCAGTGAAATGGGCCCCCGCTCTGGAAACACCATATATTTT. Its translation is CASSEMGPRSGNTIYF. The rearrangement links TRBV2 to TRBJ1-3, with no clear D. The germline gives CDR1 SNHLY, CDR2 FYNNEI. This CDR3 comprises 16 residues. V lost 2 bases and J 0 bases, leaving 11 bases between the germline ends.

The CDR3 region is CASSFKTPGQANHEQYF. Written as DNA, the CDR3 is TGTGCCAGCAGCTTTAAAACACCGGGACAGGCTAACCACGAGCAGTACTTC. The V gene is TRBV5-4, the J gene TRBJ2-7; the match to TRBD1 covers 8 bases. The germline V gene encodes CDR1 SGHNT and CDR2 YYREEE (reference sequence). After removal of 2 bases from V and 5 bases from J, the junction contained 15 bases not matched to a gene. The CDR3 runs to 17 residues.

V gene TRBV7-8 combines with J gene TRBJ2-5, with D perhaps matching TRBD2 (7 bases). The J call may be faulty, since TRBJ2-7 better matches the DNA end. CDR1 is SGHVS, CDR2 FQNEAQ, per germline. The length of the CDR3 is 14 residues. The CDR3 is CASTQGGGLYEQYF. CDR3 sequence (DNA): TGTGCCAGCACCCAAGGGGGGGGGCTCTACGAGCAGTACTTC.

This clone was found a few times. The V gene is TRBV5-6, the J gene TRBJ1-1, with 8 bases that match TRBD1. Germline CDR1 and CDR2: SGHDT and YYEEEE. V was pared by 0 bases and J by 0 bases, with 1 base of the junction left unmatched. This CDR3 contains 15 residues. For the CDR3, the DNA is TGTGCCAGCAGCTTGGAGGGACAGGTGAACACTGAAGCTTTCTTT. Translated, it gives CASSLEGQVNTEAFF.

The J gene is TRBJ2-5, the V gene TRBV7-2, with D tentatively TRBD1 (5 bases). The germline V gene has CDR1 SGHTA and CDR2 FQGNSA. Between the trimmed V and J ends, which lost 5 bases and 3 bases, there was a span of 10 bases. The CDR3 runs 13 residues. The CDR3 DNA follows: TGTGCCAGCAGCCTAGACAGAAAAGAGACCCAGTACTTC. Residues: CASSLDRKETQYF.

The chain uses TRBV2 and TRBJ1-1; D is undetermined. The CDR3 is 14 residues long. Trimming took off 6 bases at V and 2 bases at J, with 13 bases between the two ends. Germline CDR1 reads SNHLY; CDR2 reads FYNNEI. CDR3 residues: CASSIQISNTEAFF. As DNA, the CDR3 is TGTGCCAGCAGCATTCAGATATCTAACACTGAAGCTTTCTTT.

The rearrangement uses TRBV29-1 and TRBJ1-2; D possibly corresponds to TRBD1 (6 bases). V lost 7 bases to trimming and J lost 7 bases, with 19 bases between them. The CDR3 sequence is 13 residues long. Germline V gives CDR1 SQVTM, CDR2 ANQGSEA. The CDR3 protein is CSAGNSGTSGYTF. CDR3 DNA sequence: TGCAGCGCTGGGAACTCCGGGACATCTGGCTACACCTTC.

The chain links TRBV2 to TRBJ1-1, with D perhaps matching TRBD1 (5 bases). This CDR3 has 15 amino acids. CDR1 is SNHLY and CDR2 is FYNNEI in the germline V gene. The ends were cut back, 4 bases at V and 1 base at J, with 13 bases in the middle. CDR3 in DNA: TGTGCCAGCAGTGTACAGCCAGGGCCGAACACTGAAGCTTTCTTT. Amino acid sequence: CASSVQPGPNTEAFF.

This chain joins TRBV7-9 and TRBJ1-2; D is uncertain. From germline, CDR1 is SEHNR and CDR2 FQNEAQ (reference sequence). This CDR3 has 16 residues. Trimming stripped 1 base from V and 0 bases from J, with 12 bases between. The CDR3: CASSLVRAGSNYGYTF. The CDR3 DNA sequence: TGTGCCAGCAGCTTAGTAAGGGCGGGTTCTAACTATGGCTACACCTTC.

This clone was seen a few times. The V gene is TRBV27, the J gene TRBJ2-3; tentatively, D is TRBD2 (7 bases). V was trimmed by 6 bases and J by 4 bases, leaving 17 bases between them. The CDR3 extends over 15 amino acids. Germline CDR1 MNHEY, CDR2 SMNVEV (reference sequence). CDR3 loop: CASSLRGGRPDTQYF. The CDR3 DNA is TGTGCCAGCAGCCTAAGGGGGGGGCGTCCAGATACGCAGTATTTT.

This sequence joins TRBV5-4 and TRBJ1-1; TRBD1 agrees at 8 bases. The germline gives CDR1 SGHNT, CDR2 YYREEE (reference sequence). The CDR3 runs 14 residues. V shed 1 base and J 5 bases; nucleotides not matched to a gene: 4. The CDR3 coding sequence is TGTGCCAGCAGCTTGAGGACAGGGCCGACTGAAGCTTTCTTT. It specifies CASSLRTGPTEAFF.

The chain joins TRBV5-4 to TRBJ2-2; D possibly corresponds to TRBD2 (5 bases). CDR1 is SGHNT and CDR2 is YYREEE in the germline V gene (reference sequence). The CDR3 length is 15 residues. Trimming removed 4 bases at V and 4 bases at J, with 14 bases between. CDR3 DNA: TGTGCCAGCAGCCCACGGGGAAGCAGCACCGGGGAGCTGTTTTTT. Translating it yields CASSPRGSSTGELFF.

CDR3 amino acids: CASSMGTGGYQPQHF. CDR3 nucleotide sequence: TGTGCCAGTAGTATGGGAACAGGGGGTTATCAGCCCCAGCATTTT. The chain employs TRBV19 and TRBJ1-5; TRBD1 matches at 8 bases. Germline-derived CDR1 and CDR2 are LNHDA and SQIVND (reference sequence). The CDR3 has 15 residues. After removal of 3 bases from V and 5 bases from J, the junction contained 6 bases not matched to a gene. Looking up the rest from reference TRBV19 and TRBJ1-5 gives the full variable domain: DGGITQSPKYLFRKEGQNVTLSCEQNLNHDAMYWYRQDPGQGLRLIYYSQIVNDFQKGDIAEGYSVSREKKESFPLTVTSAQKNPTAFYLCASSMGTGGYQPQHFGDGTRLSIL.

CDR3 loop: CASSGWDRLNEKLFF. CDR3 coding DNA: TGTGCCAGCAGTGGGTGGGACAGACTTAATGAAAAACTGTTTTTT. The chain couples TRBV28 to TRBJ1-4; 7 bases map to TRBD1. The CDR3 totals 15 residues. Germline CDR1 reads MDHEN; CDR2 reads SYDVKM. Losses at the gene ends were 5 bases for V and 4 bases for J; bases not matched to a gene: 7. The complete variable domain, with remaining parts taken from reference TRBV28 and TRBJ1-4, reads DVKVTQSSRYLVKRTGEKVFLECVQDMDHENMFWYRQDPGLGLRLIYFSYDVKMKEKGDIPEGYSVSREKKERFSLILESASTNQTSMYLCASSGWDRLNEKLFFGSGTQLSVL.

This clone was detected once. This rearrangement joins TRBV7-3 to TRBJ2-7; tentative D call: TRBD2 (5 bases). The germline V gene encodes CDR1 SGHTA and CDR2 FQGTGA. The CDR3 runs 13 residues. V lost 5 bases and J 1 base, leaving 9 bases between the germline ends. CDR3 amino acids: CASSRGGSYEQYF. Written as DNA, the CDR3 is TGTGCCAGCAGCCGAGGCGGGTCCTACGAGCAGTACTTC.

The gene calls are TRBV7-9 and TRBJ1-2, with a tentative D call TRBD1 (5 bases). Germline V gives CDR1 SEHNR, CDR2 FQNEAQ (reference sequence). The CDR3 contains 12 residues. V was clipped by 6 bases and J by 7 bases, with 12 bases between them. The CDR3 loop is CASSDDSRGYTF. The CDR3 nucleotides read TGTGCCAGCAGTGATGACAGCCGTGGCTACACCTTC.

The V gene is TRBV13, the J gene TRBJ1-4; D unresolved. Germline V gives CDR1 PRHDT, CDR2 FYEKMQ (reference sequence). This CDR3 is 13 amino acids long. Trimming stripped 2 bases from V and 5 bases from J, with 6 bases between. As DNA, the CDR3 is TGTGCCAGCAGCTTATACGGGAATGAAAAACTGTTTTTT. Its protein is CASSLYGNEKLFF.

The V and J genes are TRBV20-1 and TRBJ2-4, with no clear D. The germline V and J ends were trimmed by 2 bases and 10 bases, with 9 bases remaining between them. This CDR3 spans 11 amino acids. Germline V CDR1 and CDR2: DFQATT, SNEGSKA (reference sequence). CDR3 nucleotides: TGCAGTGCTAGATCCCCCACAATTCAGTACTTC. This gives the protein CSARSPTIQYF.

Worth noting for this clone: At the DNA level, this CDR3 is encoded by other sequences in the same sample as well. This sequence joins TRBV18 and TRBJ1-1, with unresolved D. This CDR3 has 13 amino acids. Trimming took 3 bases from V and 0 from J, leaving 5 bases between them. CDR1 KGHSH and CDR2 LQKENI come from the germline V gene. CDR3 in amino acids: CASSPTVNTEAFF. CDR3 bases: TGTGCCAGCTCACCGACTGTGAACACTGAAGCTTTCTTT. The full variable domain, rest sourced from reference TRBV18 and TRBJ1-1, is NAGVMQNPRHLVRRRGQEARLRCSPMKGHSHVYWYRQLPEEGLKFMVYLQKENIIDESGMPKERFSAEFPKEGPSILRIQQVVRGDSAAYFCASSPTVNTEAFFGQGTRLTVV.

The chain joins TRBV10-3 to TRBJ2-1, with TRBD2 identical over 12 bases. CDR3 length equals 15 residues. Trimming cost V 6 bases and J 3 bases; bases outside gene matches: 3. Germline CDR1 is ENHRY and CDR2 is SYGVKD. CDR3: CAISVLAGGYNEQFF. As DNA, the CDR3 is TGTGCCATCAGCGTACTAGCGGGGGGCTACAATGAGCAGTTCTTC.

The chain employs TRBV5-6 and TRBJ2-3, with D perhaps TRBD2 (6 bases). CDR1 and CDR2 (germline): SGHDT, YYEEEE. V lost 1 base and J lost 6, with 15 bases in between. This CDR3 has 15 amino acids. CDR3 residues: CASSLRLGGRDTQYF. As DNA, the CDR3 is TGTGCCAGCAGCTTGCGACTAGGTGGCAGGGATACGCAGTATTTT.